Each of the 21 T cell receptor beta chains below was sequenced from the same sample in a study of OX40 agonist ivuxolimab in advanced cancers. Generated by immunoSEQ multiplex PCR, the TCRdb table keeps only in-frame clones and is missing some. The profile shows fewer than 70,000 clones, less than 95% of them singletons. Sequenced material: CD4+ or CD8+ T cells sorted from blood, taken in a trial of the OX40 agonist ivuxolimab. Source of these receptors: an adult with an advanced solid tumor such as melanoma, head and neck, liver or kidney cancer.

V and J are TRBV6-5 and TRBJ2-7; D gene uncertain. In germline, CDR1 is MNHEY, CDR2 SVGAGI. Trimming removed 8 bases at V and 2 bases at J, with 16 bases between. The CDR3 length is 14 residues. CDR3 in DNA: TGTGCCAGCGGCGGCGGCCAGGCAACCTACGAGCAGTACTTC. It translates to CASGGGQATYEQYF.

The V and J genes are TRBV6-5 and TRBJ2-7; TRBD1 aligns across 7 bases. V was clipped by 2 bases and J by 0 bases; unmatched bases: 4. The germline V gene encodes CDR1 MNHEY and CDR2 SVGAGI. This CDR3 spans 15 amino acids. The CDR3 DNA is TGTGCCAGCAGTTACCGGGACAGATACTCCTACGAGCAGTACTTC. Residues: CASSYRDRYSYEQYF.

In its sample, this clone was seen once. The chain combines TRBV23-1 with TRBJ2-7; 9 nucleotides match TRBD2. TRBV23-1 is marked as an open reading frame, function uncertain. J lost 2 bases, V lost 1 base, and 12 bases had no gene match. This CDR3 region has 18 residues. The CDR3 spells CASSQFPVAGEITYEQYF. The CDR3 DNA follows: TGCGCCAGCAGTCAATTCCCCGTAGCGGGAGAGATCACCTACGAGCAGTACTTC.

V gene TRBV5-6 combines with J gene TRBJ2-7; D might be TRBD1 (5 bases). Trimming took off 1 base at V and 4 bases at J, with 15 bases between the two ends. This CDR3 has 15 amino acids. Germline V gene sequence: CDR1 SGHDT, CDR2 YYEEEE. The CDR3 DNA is TGTGCCAGCAGCTTGACGTGGCAGGGCCTTTACGAGCAGTACTTC. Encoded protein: CASSLTWQGLYEQYF.

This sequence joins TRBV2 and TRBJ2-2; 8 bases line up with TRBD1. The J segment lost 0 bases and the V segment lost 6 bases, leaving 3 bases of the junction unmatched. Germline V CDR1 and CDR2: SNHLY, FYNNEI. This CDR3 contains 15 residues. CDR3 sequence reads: CASRAGQANTGELFF. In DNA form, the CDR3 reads TGTGCCAGCAGGGCGGGACAGGCGAACACCGGGGAGCTGTTTTTT.

CDR3 sequence: CSAHRGNEQFF. The CDR3 nucleotides are TGCAGTGCTCACAGGGGAAATGAGCAGTTCTTC. V gene TRBV20-1 combines with J gene TRBJ2-1; 7 nucleotides line up with TRBD1. The CDR3 is 11 residues long. Germline-derived CDR1 and CDR2 are DFQATT and SNEGSKA (reference sequence). Unmatched junction bases numbered 2, after V lost 5 bases and J lost 7 bases.

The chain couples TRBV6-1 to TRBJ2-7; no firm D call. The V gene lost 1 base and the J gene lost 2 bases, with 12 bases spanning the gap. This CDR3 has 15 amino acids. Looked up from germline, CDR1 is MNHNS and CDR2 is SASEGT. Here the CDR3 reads CASSEGAQGAYEQYF. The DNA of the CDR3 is TGTGCCAGCAGTGAAGGGGCTCAAGGTGCCTACGAGCAGTACTTC.

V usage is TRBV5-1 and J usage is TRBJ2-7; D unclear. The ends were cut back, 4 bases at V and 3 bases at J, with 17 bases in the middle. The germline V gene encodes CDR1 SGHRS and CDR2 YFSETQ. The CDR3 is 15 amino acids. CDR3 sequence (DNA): TGCGCCAGCAGCCCGAACCCTGACCAAGACTACGAGCAGTACTTC. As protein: CASSPNPDQDYEQYF.

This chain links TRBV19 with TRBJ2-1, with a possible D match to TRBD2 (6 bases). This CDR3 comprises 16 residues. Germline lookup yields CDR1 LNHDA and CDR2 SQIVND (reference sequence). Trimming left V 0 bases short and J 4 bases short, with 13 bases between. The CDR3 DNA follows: TGTGCCAGTAGTATAGATCTGGCGGGACTGTACAATGAGCAGTTCTTC. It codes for CASSIDLAGLYNEQFF. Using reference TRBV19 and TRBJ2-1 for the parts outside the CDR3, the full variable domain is DGGITQSPKYLFRKEGQNVTLSCEQNLNHDAMYWYRQDPGQGLRLIYYSQIVNDFQKGDIAEGYSVSREKKESFPLTVTSAQKNPTAFYLCASSIDLAGLYNEQFFGPGTRLTVL.

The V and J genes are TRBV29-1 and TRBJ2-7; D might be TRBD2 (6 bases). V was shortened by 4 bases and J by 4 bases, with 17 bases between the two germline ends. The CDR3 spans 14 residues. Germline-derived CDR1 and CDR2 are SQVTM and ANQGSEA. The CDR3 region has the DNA TGCAGCGTTGGGAGGGGCGGTCCGAGTTACGAGCAGTACTTC. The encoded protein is CSVGRGGPSYEQYF.

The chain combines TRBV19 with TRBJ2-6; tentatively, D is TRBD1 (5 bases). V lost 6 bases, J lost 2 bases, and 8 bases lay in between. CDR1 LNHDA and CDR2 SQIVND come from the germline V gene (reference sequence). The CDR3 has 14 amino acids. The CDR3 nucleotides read TGTGCCAGTAGCAGGGTAGCTGGGGCCAACGTCCTGACTTTC. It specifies CASSRVAGANVLTF.

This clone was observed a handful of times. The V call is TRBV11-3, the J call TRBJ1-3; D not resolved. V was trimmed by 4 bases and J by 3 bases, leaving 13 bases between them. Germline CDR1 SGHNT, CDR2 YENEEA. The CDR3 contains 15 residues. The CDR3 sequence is CASSWGGRNGNTIYF. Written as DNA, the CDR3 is TGTGCCAGCAGCTGGGGTGGCAGGAATGGAAACACCATATATTTT.

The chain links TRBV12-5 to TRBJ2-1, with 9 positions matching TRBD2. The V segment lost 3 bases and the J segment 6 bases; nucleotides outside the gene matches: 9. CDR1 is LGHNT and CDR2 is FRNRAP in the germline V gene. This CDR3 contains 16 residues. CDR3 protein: CASGFSLAGVGNEQFF. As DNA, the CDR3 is TGTGCTAGTGGTTTTTCGTTAGCGGGAGTGGGCAATGAGCAGTTCTTC. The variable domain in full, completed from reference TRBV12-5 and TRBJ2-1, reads DARVTQTPRHKVTEMGQEVTMRCQPILGHNTVFWYRQTMMQGLELLAYFRNRAPLDDSGMPKDRFSAEMPDATLATLKIQPSEPRDSAVYFCASGFSLAGVGNEQFFGPGTRLTVL.

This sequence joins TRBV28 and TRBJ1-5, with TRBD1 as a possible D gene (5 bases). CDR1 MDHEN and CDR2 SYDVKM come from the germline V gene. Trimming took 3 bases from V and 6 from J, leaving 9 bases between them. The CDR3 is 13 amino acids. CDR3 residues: CASSLRGGQPQHF. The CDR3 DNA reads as TGTGCCAGCAGTTTGAGGGGTGGTCAGCCCCAGCATTTT.

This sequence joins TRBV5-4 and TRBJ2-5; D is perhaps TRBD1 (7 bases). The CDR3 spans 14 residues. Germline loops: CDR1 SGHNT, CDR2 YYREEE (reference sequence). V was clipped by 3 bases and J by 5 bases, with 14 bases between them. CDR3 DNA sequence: TGTGCCAGCAGCTCGCCAGGGGGGCGGGAGACCCAGTACTTC. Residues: CASSSPGGRETQYF.

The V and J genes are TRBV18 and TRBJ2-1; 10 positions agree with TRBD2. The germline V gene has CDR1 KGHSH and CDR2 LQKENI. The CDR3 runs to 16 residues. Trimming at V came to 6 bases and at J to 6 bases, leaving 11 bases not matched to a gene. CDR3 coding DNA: TGTGCCAGCTCCCCCTATCTAGCGGGAGAGGGCAATGAGCAGTTCTTC. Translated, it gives CASSPYLAGEGNEQFF. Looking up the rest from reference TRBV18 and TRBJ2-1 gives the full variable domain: NAGVMQNPRHLVRRRGQEARLRCSPMKGHSHVYWYRQLPEEGLKFMVYLQKENIIDESGMPKERFSAEFPKEGPSILRIQQVVRGDSAAYFCASSPYLAGEGNEQFFGPGTRLTVL.

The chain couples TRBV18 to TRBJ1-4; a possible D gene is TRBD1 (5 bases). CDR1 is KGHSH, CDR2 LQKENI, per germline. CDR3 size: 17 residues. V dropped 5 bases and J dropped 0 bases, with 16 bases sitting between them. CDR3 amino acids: CASSSTRVLATNEKLFF. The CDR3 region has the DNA TGTGCCAGCTCATCCACCAGGGTTTTGGCAACTAATGAAAAACTGTTTTTT.

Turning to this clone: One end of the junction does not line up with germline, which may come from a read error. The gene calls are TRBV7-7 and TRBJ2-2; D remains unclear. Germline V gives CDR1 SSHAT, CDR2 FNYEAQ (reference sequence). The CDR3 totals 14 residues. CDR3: CASSPEPGPGELFF. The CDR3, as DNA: TGTGCTAGCAGCCCGGAGCCGGGTCCCGGGGAGCTGTTTTTT.

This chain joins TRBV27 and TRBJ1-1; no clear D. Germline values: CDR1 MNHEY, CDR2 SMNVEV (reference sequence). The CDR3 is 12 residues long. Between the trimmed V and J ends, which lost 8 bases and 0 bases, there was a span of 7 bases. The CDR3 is CASGQLNTEAFF. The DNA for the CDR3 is TGTGCCAGCGGGCAGTTGAACACTGAAGCTTTCTTT.

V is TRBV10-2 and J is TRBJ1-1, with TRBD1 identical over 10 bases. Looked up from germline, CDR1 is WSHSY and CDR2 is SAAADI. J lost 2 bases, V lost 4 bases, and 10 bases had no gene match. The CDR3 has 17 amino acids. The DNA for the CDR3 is TGCGCCAGCAGTGCCCGAGGGACAGGGGATTTTAACACTGAAGCTTTCTTT. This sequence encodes CASSARGTGDFNTEAFF.

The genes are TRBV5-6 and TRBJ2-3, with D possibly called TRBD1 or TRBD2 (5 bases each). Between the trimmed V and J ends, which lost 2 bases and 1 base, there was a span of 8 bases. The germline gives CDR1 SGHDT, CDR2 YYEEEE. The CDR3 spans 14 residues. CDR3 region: CASSFGAGTDTQYF. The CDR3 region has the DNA TGTGCCAGCAGCTTCGGGGCGGGCACAGATACGCAGTATTTT.